This T cell receptor beta chain was observed in a study of blood T cell repertoires in COVID-19 (TCRdb year 2020). As for the study more broadly: Collaborator samples came from the United States, Italy and Spain and covered acute and convalescent phases of COVID-19. The prospective study material was composed of cDNA or gDNA derived from T cells, B-cell-depleted T cells, or PBMCs. Subjects who had been exposed to COVID-19, were actively infected with it, or had recovered from it provided the deeply sampled blood TCRbeta repertoires that made up the dataset. The repertoires were released in a freely available public database meant as a resource for research on the immune response to SARS-CoV-2. Samples came from the ongoing ImmuneRACE study (first 160 participants) plus 1,254 subjects from 6 global collaborators. Sample metadata almost always included a de-identified subject ID, COVID-19 status, age in years and sex. Where available, HLA class I and class II types were obtained from metadata supplied by the sample provider rather than from assay-based typing.

TCRbeta CDR3 regions were amplified from genomic DNA using the immunoSEQ Assay, a bias-controlled multiplex PCR. The source study handled its data this way. Nucleated cell counts per sample were estimated from amplification of reference gene primers within the assay. To quantify the absolute abundance of each unique TCRbeta CDR3 rearrangement, sequence reads were collapsed and filtered. For each sample, productive Simpson clonality was calculated by taking the square root of Simpson's diversity index across productive rearrangements. TCRdb retrieved this table from immuneACCESS and kept in-frame rearrangements only. Not all clones are present; in checked studies, unresolved V genes account for under half, and no reason is known for the remainder. That table gives V, J and clone size, and the DNA gave D and trimming. The sample includes some 77,000 clones, with roughly 87% observed a single time. Around 7.9% of the sample is held by the ten biggest clonotypes.

With regard to this clone: Which antigen it targets is not known. The record has no base qualities; no much larger clone is one base away.

The collaborating institutions used their own protocols to collect whole blood in K2EDTA tubes. Collaborator samples were shipped for TCRbeta analysis as frozen whole blood, isolated PBMCs, or DNA extracted from either sample type. The germline V gene (reference sequence) specifies GTSNPN as CDR1 and SVGIG as CDR2. Trimmed from V: 2 bases; trimmed from J: 3 bases; junction bases lacking a gene match: 3. The CDR3 starts with the cysteine, ends with the phenylalanine, and has 13 residues. Only the CDR3 part of the read is kept: 39 bases, read in frame from the first base. The full study reports these points: Clinical and demographic metadata were provided uncurated, with the amount varying by source and participant.

This receptor was taken from a man in his thirties or forties with acute or convalescent COVID-19. Sequenced: peripheral blood. The V and J genes are TRBV30 and TRBJ2-5, and TRBD1 matches 7 of the central bases. The CDR3: CAWSPGTEETQYF. The DNA is as follows: TGTGCCTGGAGTCCCGGGACAGAAGAGACCCAGTACTTC.